The 31 T cell receptor beta chains given below trace back to one sample, sequenced in a study of T cell responses to AZD1222 COVID-19 vaccine. Sequenced by immunoSEQ multiplex PCR; TCRdb stores in-frame clones only, minus some. Of about 130,000 clones listed, 80% to 95% were seen once; the top ten hold about 4.2%. This material consisted of peripheral blood, taken on day 0 of MenACWY control vaccination. The receptor source for this set is an adult in good health.

This clone occurred once. CDR3 sequence reads: CASSLGLALNTGELFF. In nucleotides, the CDR3 is TGTGCCAGCAGCTTGGGACTAGCCTTGAACACCGGGGAGCTGTTTTTT. The chain joins TRBV11-3 to TRBJ2-2; 9 bases agree with TRBD2. Germline V gene data show CDR1 as SGHNT and CDR2 as YENEEA. V shed 3 bases, J shed 1 base, and the junction held 3 bases outside the gene matches. The CDR3 totals 16 residues.

This rearrangement joins TRBV5-1 to TRBJ1-6, with D possibly TRBD1 on 6 matching bases. The CDR3 length is 15 residues. V lost 3 bases, J lost 10 bases, and 17 bases lay in between. Per the germline V gene, CDR1 is SGHRS and CDR2 is YFSETQ. The CDR3 region is CASSWGPEGKSPLHF. The CDR3 DNA follows: TGCGCCAGCAGCTGGGGGCCCGAGGGTAAATCACCCCTCCACTTT. Full variable domain (rest looked up from reference TRBV5-1 and TRBJ1-6): KAGVTQTPRYLIKTRGQQVTLSCSPISGHRSVSWYQQTPGQGLQFLFEYFSETQRNKGNFPGRFSGRQFSNSRSEMNVSTLELGDSALYLCASSWGPEGKSPLHFGNGTRLTVT.

The chain recombines TRBV4-1 with TRBJ1-1; a possible D gene is TRBD1 (6 bases). The germline gives CDR1 MGHRA, CDR2 YSYEKL. V lost 4 bases to trimming and J lost 1 base, with 7 bases between them. The CDR3 extends over 13 amino acids. In nucleotides, the CDR3 is TGCGCCAGCAGCCGGACAGAGAACACTGAAGCTTTCTTT. As protein: CASSRTENTEAFF.

The gene calls are TRBV2 and TRBJ2-3; 9 bases are shared with TRBD2. V lost 6 bases and J lost 2; bases outside the gene matches: 6. This CDR3 is built from 15 residues. Germline values: CDR1 SNHLY, CDR2 FYNNEI. The CDR3 protein is CASRTSGRTTDTQYF. In nucleotides, the CDR3 is TGTGCCAGCAGGACTAGCGGAAGAACCACAGATACGCAGTATTTT.

The rearrangement uses TRBV28 and TRBJ2-7, with D unclear. V lost 6 bases, J lost 2 bases, and 11 bases lay in between. Per the germline V gene, CDR1 is MDHEN and CDR2 is SYDVKM. This CDR3 is built from 13 residues. Written as DNA, the CDR3 is TGTGCCAGCAGCAGTACATTCGCCTACGAGCAGTACTTC. Protein sequence: CASSSTFAYEQYF. Combining the CDR3 with reference TRBV28 and TRBJ2-7 gives the whole variable domain DVKVTQSSRYLVKRTGEKVFLECVQDMDHENMFWYRQDPGLGLRLIYFSYDVKMKEKGDIPEGYSVSREKKERFSLILESASTNQTSMYLCASSSTFAYEQYFGPGTRLTVT.

The chain carries TRBV27 and TRBJ1-5, with a possible D match to TRBD1 (6 bases). The V gene's germline CDR1 is MNHEY and CDR2 SMNVEV (reference sequence). The CDR3 totals 14 residues. Between the trimmed V and J ends, which lost 2 bases and 7 bases, there was a span of 12 bases. The CDR3 DNA reads TGTGCCAGCAGTTTAACGGGGGCTAGGCAGCCCCAGCATTTT. Translating it yields CASSLTGARQPQHF.

The chain couples TRBV2 to TRBJ2-7, with unresolved D. The germline V gene encodes CDR1 SNHLY and CDR2 FYNNEI. The ends were cut back, 4 bases at V and 6 bases at J, with 13 bases in the middle. This CDR3 has 13 residues. CDR3 sequence reads: CASSAEENSEQYV. Here the CDR3 DNA reads TGTGCCAGCAGTGCGGAAGAGAACAGCGAGCAGTACGTC.

V gene TRBV19 combines with J gene TRBJ2-5; 11 bases line up with TRBD1. J gave up 5 bases and V 4 bases, and 6 bases lay outside the gene matches. CDR3 length: 15 amino acids. The germline V gene has CDR1 LNHDA and CDR2 SQIVND (reference sequence). CDR3 amino acids: CASSRGQGARETQYF. DNA for the CDR3: TGTGCCAGTAGTAGAGGACAGGGGGCCCGTGAGACCCAGTACTTC.

This rearrangement joins TRBV25-1 to TRBJ2-1, with D possibly being TRBD1 or TRBD2 (5 bases each). Germline CDR1 MGHDK, CDR2 SYGVNS. The V end was cut by 1 base, the J end by 3 bases, with 16 bases between. This CDR3 spans 17 amino acids. CDR3 DNA: TGTGCCAGCAGTGAATTCCGAGGGACGGATCTCTACAATGAGCAGTTCTTC. Amino acids: CASSEFRGTDLYNEQFF. Together with reference TRBV25-1 and TRBJ2-1, the CDR3 gives the full variable domain: EADIYQTPRYLVIGTGKKITLECSQTMGHDKMYWYQQDPGMELHLIHYSYGVNSTEKGDLSSESTVSRIRTEHFPLTLESARPSHTSQYLCASSEFRGTDLYNEQFFGPGTRLTVL.

V gene TRBV7-8 combines with J gene TRBJ1-2, with 12 bases lining up with TRBD1. This CDR3 has 19 residues. Germline-derived CDR1 and CDR2 are SGHVS and FQNEAQ. The J segment lost 1 base and the V segment lost 0 bases, leaving 9 bases of the junction unmatched. CDR3 in DNA: TGTGCCAGCAGCTTAGCCCTACCGGGACAGGGGGCGAGTAACTATGGCTACACCTTC. This encodes CASSLALPGQGASNYGYTF. Based on the CDR3 plus reference TRBV7-8 and TRBJ1-2, the full variable domain is GAGVSQSPRYKVAKRGQDVALRCDPISGHVSLFWYQQALGQGPEFLTYFQNEAQLDKSGLPSDRFFAERPEGSVSTLKIQRTQQEDSAVYLCASSLALPGQGASNYGYTFGSGTRLTVV.

To note about this clone: Other nucleotide sequences in the sample specify the same CDR3. The chain is built from TRBV9 and TRBJ2-1; TRBD2 matches at 10 bases. Germline CDR1 SGDLS, CDR2 YYNGEE. V lost 4 bases, J lost 8 bases, and 9 bases stayed unmatched. The CDR3 spans 15 residues. The CDR3 sequence: CASSPGGLAGDEQFF. Written as DNA, the CDR3 is TGTGCCAGCAGCCCGGGAGGGCTAGCGGGGGATGAGCAGTTCTTC. Combining the CDR3 with reference TRBV9 and TRBJ2-1 gives the whole variable domain DSGVTQTPKHLITATGQRVTLRCSPRSGDLSVYWYQQSLDQGLQFLIQYYNGEERAKGNILERFSAQQFPDLHSELNLSSLELGDSALYFCASSPGGLAGDEQFFGPGTRLTVL.

This chain uses TRBV7-2 with TRBJ2-1; TRBD1 matches 11 bases. The CDR3 covers 16 residues. J gave up 2 bases and V 5 bases, and 5 bases lay outside the gene matches. The V gene's germline CDR1 is SGHTA and CDR2 FQGNSA. The CDR3 here is CASSPRGQGAYNEQFF. For the CDR3, the DNA is TGTGCCAGCAGCCCACGGGGACAGGGGGCCTACAATGAGCAGTTCTTC. Full variable domain (remainder filled in from reference TRBV7-2 and TRBJ2-1): GAGVSQSPSNKVTEKGKDVELRCDPISGHTALYWYRQSLGQGLEFLIYFQGNSAPDKSGLPSDRFSAERTGGSVSTLTIQRTQQEDSAVYLCASSPRGQGAYNEQFFGPGTRLTVL.

This chain links TRBV15 with TRBJ1-6; D call uncertain. This CDR3 contains 14 residues. Germline-derived CDR1 and CDR2 are LNHNV and YYDKDF (reference sequence). Trimming cost V 3 bases and J 8 bases, with 11 bases left between them. The CDR3: CATSRRPDHSPLHF. The CDR3 DNA reads as TGTGCCACCAGCAGGCGGCCGGACCATTCACCCCTCCACTTT.

The chain carries TRBV19 and TRBJ2-1, with 13 positions matching TRBD2. The ends lost 3 bases at V and 1 base at J; junction bases unmatched: 3. Germline assignment: CDR1 LNHDA and CDR2 SQIVND (reference sequence). The CDR3 is made up of 17 amino acids. CDR3 nucleotide sequence: TGTGCCAGTAGTATGACTAGCGGGGGGACTTCCTACAATGAGCAGTTCTTC. Translation: CASSMTSGGTSYNEQFF.

This chain connects TRBV19 to TRBJ1-3; D perhaps matches TRBD1 (6 bases). Germline CDR1 LNHDA, CDR2 SQIVND (reference sequence). CDR3 size: 16 residues. The ends were cut back, 3 bases at V and 0 bases at J, with 12 bases in the middle. The CDR3: CASSMARGASGNTIYF. DNA for the CDR3: TGTGCCAGTAGTATGGCGAGGGGGGCCTCTGGAAACACCATATATTTT.

The rearrangement uses TRBV27 and TRBJ1-2, with TRBD1 matching over 10 bases. The CDR3 length is 15 residues. Germline lookup yields CDR1 MNHEY and CDR2 SMNVEV (reference sequence). V lost 6 bases to trimming and J lost 2 bases; unmatched junction nucleotides: 6. CDR3 in amino acids: CASREKGQGNYGYTF. The CDR3 DNA reads as TGTGCCAGCAGGGAGAAGGGACAGGGGAACTATGGCTACACCTTC.

The gene calls are TRBV9 and TRBJ1-1, with D possibly TRBD1 on 5 matching bases. Germline loops: CDR1 SGDLS, CDR2 YYNGEE. This CDR3 contains 14 residues. V lost 3 bases and J lost 1, with 10 bases in between. The CDR3 loop reads CASSARGQNTEAFF. CDR3 in DNA: TGTGCCAGCAGCGCCCGAGGACAGAACACTGAAGCTTTCTTT. Full variable domain (rest looked up from reference TRBV9 and TRBJ1-1): DSGVTQTPKHLITATGQRVTLRCSPRSGDLSVYWYQQSLDQGLQFLIQYYNGEERAKGNILERFSAQQFPDLHSELNLSSLELGDSALYFCASSARGQNTEAFFGQGTRLTVV.

V usage is TRBV5-1 and J usage is TRBJ2-3; 10 bases match TRBD2. The germline CDR1 and CDR2 sequences are SGHRS and YFSETQ. CDR3 length: 16 amino acids. V lost 6 bases and J lost 4; bases outside the gene matches: 11. CDR3 residues: CASNVGTSVSADTQYF. The DNA for the CDR3 is TGCGCCAGCAACGTAGGGACTAGCGTTTCGGCAGATACGCAGTATTTT.

CDR3 sequence reads: CASSLAYAGSINEQFF. The CDR3 DNA reads as TGTGCCAGCAGCTTAGCGTATGCAGGCAGCATCAATGAGCAGTTCTTC. The chain has TRBV11-1 and TRBJ2-1; D not resolved. V was pared by 0 bases and J by 6 bases, with 15 bases between. This CDR3 is 16 amino acids long. Germline V CDR1 and CDR2: SGHAT, FQDESV (reference sequence). Filled out from reference TRBV11-1 and TRBJ2-1, the complete variable domain reads EAEVAQSPRYKITEKSQAVAFWCDPISGHATLYWYRQILGQGPELLVQFQDESVVDDSQLPKDRFSAERLKGVDSTLKIQPAELGDSAMYLCASSLAYAGSINEQFFGPGTRLTVL.

The V and J genes are TRBV28 and TRBJ2-3, with 10 bases lining up with TRBD1. CDR3 length: 18 amino acids. V gave up 3 bases and J gave up 3 bases; unmatched junction bases: 12. Germline loops: CDR1 MDHEN, CDR2 SYDVKM. The CDR3 region has the DNA TGTGCCAGCAGTTTCCCTTACCTCTCGGGACAGGGGACAGATACGCAGTATTTT. Translating gives CASSFPYLSGQGTDTQYF.

V usage is TRBV19 and J usage is TRBJ2-7, with D unresolved. Germline V gene data show CDR1 as LNHDA and CDR2 as SQIVND (reference sequence). The CDR3 covers 13 residues. The V end was cut by 6 bases, the J end by 2 bases, with 11 bases between. CDR3 sequence reads: CASSPRQTYEQYF. CDR3 sequence (DNA): TGTGCCAGTAGCCCCAGGCAAACCTACGAGCAGTACTTC.

The chain combines TRBV6-5 with TRBJ1-1; D might be TRBD1 (5 bases). The V and J ends lost 2 bases and 1 base respectively, with 11 bases between them. This CDR3 contains 15 residues. The germline gives CDR1 MNHEY, CDR2 SVGAGI. The CDR3 spells CASSYDRGRNTEAFF. In DNA form, the CDR3 reads TGTGCCAGCAGTTACGATCGGGGGAGGAACACTGAAGCTTTCTTT.

V gene TRBV30 combines with J gene TRBJ1-2; D remains unclear. Trimming left V 3 bases short and J 2 bases short, with 13 bases between. The CDR3 totals 14 residues. Germline V lookup: CDR1 GTSNPN, CDR2 SVGIG (reference sequence). CDR3 loop: CAWSTPLINYGYTF. For the CDR3, the DNA is TGTGCCTGGAGCACTCCCCTCATCAACTATGGCTACACCTTC.

V gene TRBV2 combines with J gene TRBJ2-7, with no clear D. Trimming removed 4 bases at V and 10 bases at J, with 8 bases between. There are 10 residues in the CDR3. Looked up from germline, CDR1 is SNHLY and CDR2 is FYNNEI. In DNA form, the CDR3 reads TGTGCCAGCAGTGCGGCAGTCCAGTACTTC. This translates into CASSAAVQYF.

CDR3 sequence: CASSLSGVTNQPQHF. In nucleotides, the CDR3 is TGTGCCAGCAGCTTAAGTGGAGTCACCAATCAGCCCCAGCATTTT. This chain connects TRBV11-2 to TRBJ1-5; D remains ambiguous. From germline, CDR1 is SGHAT and CDR2 FQNNGV. The CDR3 is made up of 15 amino acids. Trimming shortened V by 2 bases and J by 3 bases, and 11 bases separated the two germline ends.

The chain carries TRBV14 and TRBJ1-1; D remains unclear. V was clipped by 0 bases and J by 10 bases, with 21 bases between them. Germline CDR1 reads SGHDN; CDR2 reads FVKESK. This CDR3 region has 16 residues. The CDR3 loop reads CASSQDWTAWAEGAFF. The DNA of the CDR3 is TGTGCCAGCAGCCAAGATTGGACGGCGTGGGCCGAGGGAGCTTTCTTT.

This clone was recorded a few times. The chain couples TRBV6-6 to TRBJ2-7; D not resolved. This CDR3 has 14 residues. Trimming took off 3 bases at V and 2 bases at J, with 11 bases between the two ends. CDR1 is MNHNY, CDR2 SVGAGI, per germline (reference sequence). The CDR3 coding sequence is TGTGCCAGCAGTTATGATGGTACCACCTACGAGCAGTACTTC. This translates into CASSYDGTTYEQYF.

This sequence joins TRBV27 and TRBJ2-1; D gene ambiguous. Germline V gives CDR1 MNHEY, CDR2 SMNVEV (reference sequence). The CDR3 is 16 amino acids. The V and J ends lost 2 bases and 0 bases respectively, with 11 bases between them. Here the CDR3 reads CASSLVVGSSYNEQFF. In nucleotides, the CDR3 is TGTGCCAGCAGTTTAGTGGTGGGAAGCTCCTACAATGAGCAGTTCTTC.

The V gene is TRBV6-5, the J gene TRBJ2-7, with 7 positions matching TRBD2. CDR3 length: 15 residues. V lost 4 bases to trimming and J lost 0 bases; unmatched junction nucleotides: 6. CDR1 and CDR2 (germline): MNHEY, SVGAGI. CDR3 protein: CASSFASGGSYEQYF. The CDR3 nucleotides read TGTGCCAGCAGTTTCGCTAGCGGAGGCTCCTACGAGCAGTACTTC.

V and J are TRBV28 and TRBJ2-5, with 7 nucleotides matching TRBD2. Trimming at V came to 2 bases and at J to 9 bases, leaving 21 bases not matched to a gene. Germline V CDR1 and CDR2: MDHEN, SYDVKM. The CDR3 loop spans 18 amino acids. CDR3 sequence: CASSLGSLGPSVAGAQYF. Written as DNA, the CDR3 is TGTGCCAGCAGTTTAGGGTCATTGGGTCCCTCGGTGGCGGGGGCCCAGTACTTC.

This rearrangement joins TRBV20-1 to TRBJ2-2, with unresolved D. Germline CDR1 DFQATT, CDR2 SNEGSKA (reference sequence). V lost 3 bases, J lost 6 bases, and 8 bases lay in between. The CDR3 sequence is 12 residues long. The CDR3 here is CSASLRPGELFF. The CDR3 nucleotides are TGCAGTGCTAGTCTACGGCCCGGGGAGCTGTTTTTT.